The T cell receptor beta chain under discussion was sequenced for a study of blood T cells in healthy people across ages. CDR1 MDHEN and CDR2 SYDVKM come from the germline V gene. The CDR3 totals 13 residues. Trimming removed 10 bases from V and 0 bases from J; junction bases left unmatched: 5. Primed by a sample-barcoded 5' primer and a J-beta primer mix, a second PCR proceeded for 7 to 11 cycles. TCRdb re-called the 5' RACE reads with MiXCR, one entry per CDR3 protein. The sample consists of hundreds of thousands of distinct CDR3 sequences, roughly 32% of them appearing once. The rearrangement links TRBV28 to TRBJ1-2, with TRBD1 matching over 7 bases. The sequenced sample consisted of blood. The TCR originated in a woman at least 80 years old in good health. This chain's CDR3 is CATEGAANYGYTF. The CDR3 region has the DNA TGTGCCACCGAGGGGGCAGCTAACTATGGCTACACCTTC.